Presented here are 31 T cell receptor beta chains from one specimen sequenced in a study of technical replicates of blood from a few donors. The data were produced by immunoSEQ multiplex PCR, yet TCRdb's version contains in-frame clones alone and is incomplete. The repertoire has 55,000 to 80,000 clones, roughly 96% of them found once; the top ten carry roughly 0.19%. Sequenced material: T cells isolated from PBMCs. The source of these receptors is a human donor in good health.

The CDR3 reads CASRLGFKTQIYEQYF. DNA of the CDR3: TGTGCAAGTCGCTTAGGATTCAAGACTCAAATCTACGAGCAGTACTTC. The chain recombines TRBV12-2 with TRBJ2-7; the tabulated D call, TRBD2, remains unverified against the DNA. TRBV12-2 is listed as a pseudogene. CDR3 length: 16 amino acids.

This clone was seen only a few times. The CDR3 loop is CASRASTVPYNEQFF. CDR3 DNA: TGTGCTAGTCGAGCTAGCACGGTACCCTACAATGAGCAGTTCTTC. The chain employs TRBV12-5 and TRBJ2-1; TRBD2 might be the D (5 bases). This CDR3 contains 15 residues. Germline loops: CDR1 LGHNT, CDR2 FRNRAP. Deletions cut 8 bases from V and 2 bases from J, with 16 bases between.

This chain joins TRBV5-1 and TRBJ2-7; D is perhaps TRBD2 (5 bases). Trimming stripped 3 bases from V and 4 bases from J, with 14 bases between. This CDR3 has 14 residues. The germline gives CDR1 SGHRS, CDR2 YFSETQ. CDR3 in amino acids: CASSSDEGVYEQYF. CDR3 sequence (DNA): TGCGCCAGCAGCTCCGACGAGGGAGTATACGAGCAGTACTTC.

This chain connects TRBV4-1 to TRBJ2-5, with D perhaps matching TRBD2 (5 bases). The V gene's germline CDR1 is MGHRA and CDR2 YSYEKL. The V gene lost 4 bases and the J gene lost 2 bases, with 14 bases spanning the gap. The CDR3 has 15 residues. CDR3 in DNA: TGCGCCAGCAGCCCCTATTACGGGGTACAAGAGACCCAGTACTTC. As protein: CASSPYYGVQETQYF.

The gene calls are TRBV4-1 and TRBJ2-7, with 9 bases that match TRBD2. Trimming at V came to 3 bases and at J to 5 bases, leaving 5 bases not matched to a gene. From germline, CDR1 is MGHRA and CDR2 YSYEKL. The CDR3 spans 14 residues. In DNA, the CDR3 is TGCGCCAGCAGCCATGGCGGGGGGGCGGACGAGCAGTACTTC. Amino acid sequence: CASSHGGGADEQYF.

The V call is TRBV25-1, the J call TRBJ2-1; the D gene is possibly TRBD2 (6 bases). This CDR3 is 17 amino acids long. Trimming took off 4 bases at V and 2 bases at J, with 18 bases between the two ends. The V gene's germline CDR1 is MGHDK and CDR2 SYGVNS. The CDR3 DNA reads TGTGCCAGCAGTGTTAGAAGCGGGCTAGACACCTACAATGAGCAGTTCTTC. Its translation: CASSVRSGLDTYNEQFF.

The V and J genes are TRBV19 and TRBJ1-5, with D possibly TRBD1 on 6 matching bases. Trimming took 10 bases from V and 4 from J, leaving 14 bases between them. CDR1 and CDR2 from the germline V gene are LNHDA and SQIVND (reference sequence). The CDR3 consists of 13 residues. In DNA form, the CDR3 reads TGTGCCACCGATCCTAGGGGGAATCAGCCCCAGCATTTT. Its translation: CATDPRGNQPQHF.

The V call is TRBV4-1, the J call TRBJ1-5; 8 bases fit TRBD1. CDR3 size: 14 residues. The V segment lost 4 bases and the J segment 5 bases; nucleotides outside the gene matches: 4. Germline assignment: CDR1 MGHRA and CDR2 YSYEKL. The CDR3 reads CASSLSGGDQPQHF. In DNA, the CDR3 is TGCGCCAGCAGCCTCTCAGGGGGCGATCAGCCCCAGCATTTT.

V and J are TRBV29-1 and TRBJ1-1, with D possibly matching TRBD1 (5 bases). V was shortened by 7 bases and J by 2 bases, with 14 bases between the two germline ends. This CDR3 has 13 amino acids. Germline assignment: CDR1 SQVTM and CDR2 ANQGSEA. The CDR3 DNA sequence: TGCAGCGCCGGCCGGGGGACCAACACTGAAGCTTTCTTT. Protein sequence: CSAGRGTNTEAFF.

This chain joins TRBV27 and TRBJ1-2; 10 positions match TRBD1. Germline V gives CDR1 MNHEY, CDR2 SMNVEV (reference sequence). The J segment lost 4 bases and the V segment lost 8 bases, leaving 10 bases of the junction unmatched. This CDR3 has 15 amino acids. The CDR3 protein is CASHRTGGSGYGYTF. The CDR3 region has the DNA TGTGCCAGCCACCGGACAGGGGGTAGTGGCTATGGCTACACCTTC.

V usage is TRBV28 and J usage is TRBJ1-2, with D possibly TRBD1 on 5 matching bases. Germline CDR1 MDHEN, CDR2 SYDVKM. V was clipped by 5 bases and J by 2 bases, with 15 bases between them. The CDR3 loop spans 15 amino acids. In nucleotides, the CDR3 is TGTGCCAGCAGTCCCCCCGGGGGACGGAACTATGGCTACACCTTC. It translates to CASSPPGGRNYGYTF.

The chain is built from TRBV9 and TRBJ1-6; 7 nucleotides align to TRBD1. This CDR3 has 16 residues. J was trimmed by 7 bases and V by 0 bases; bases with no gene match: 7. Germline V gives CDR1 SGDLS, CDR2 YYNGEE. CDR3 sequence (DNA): TGTGCCAGCAGCGTAGGAACAGGGGCGGGCAATTCACCCCTCCACTTT. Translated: CASSVGTGAGNSPLHF.

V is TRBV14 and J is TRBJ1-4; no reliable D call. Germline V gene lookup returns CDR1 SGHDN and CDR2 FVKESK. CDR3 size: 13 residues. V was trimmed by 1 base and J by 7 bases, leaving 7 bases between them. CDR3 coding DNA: TGTGCCAGCAGCCAAGTGGGGAGTGAAAAACTGTTTTTT. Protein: CASSQVGSEKLFF.

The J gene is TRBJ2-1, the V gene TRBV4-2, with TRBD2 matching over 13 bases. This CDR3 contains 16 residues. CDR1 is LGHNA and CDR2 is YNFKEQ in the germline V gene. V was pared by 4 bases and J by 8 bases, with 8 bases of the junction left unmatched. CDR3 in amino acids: CASSLSGTSGGDEQFF. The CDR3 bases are TGTGCCAGCAGCCTCAGTGGTACTAGCGGGGGGGATGAGCAGTTCTTC.

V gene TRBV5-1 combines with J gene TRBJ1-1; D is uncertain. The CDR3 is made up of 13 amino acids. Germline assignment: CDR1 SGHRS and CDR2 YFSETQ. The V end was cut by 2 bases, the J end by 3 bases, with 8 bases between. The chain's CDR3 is CASSFHGDTEAFF. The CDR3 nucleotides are TGCGCCAGCAGCTTTCATGGAGACACTGAAGCTTTCTTT. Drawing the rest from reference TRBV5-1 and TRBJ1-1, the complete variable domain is KAGVTQTPRYLIKTRGQQVTLSCSPISGHRSVSWYQQTPGQGLQFLFEYFSETQRNKGNFPGRFSGRQFSNSRSEMNVSTLELGDSALYLCASSFHGDTEAFFGQGTRLTVV.

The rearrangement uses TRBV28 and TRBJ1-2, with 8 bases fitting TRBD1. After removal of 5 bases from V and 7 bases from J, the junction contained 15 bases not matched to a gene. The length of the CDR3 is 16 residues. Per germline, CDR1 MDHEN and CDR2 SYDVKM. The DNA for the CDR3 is TGTGCCAGCAGTCTCCTCACGGGACAGGAGTATGGTGGCTACACCTTC. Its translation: CASSLLTGQEYGGYTF.

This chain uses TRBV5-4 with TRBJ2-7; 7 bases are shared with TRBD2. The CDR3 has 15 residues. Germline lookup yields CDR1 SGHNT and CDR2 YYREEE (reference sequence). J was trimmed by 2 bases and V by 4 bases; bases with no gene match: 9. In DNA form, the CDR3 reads TGTGCCAGCAGCCTGGGGAGGGACGGGACCTACGAGCAGTACTTC. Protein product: CASSLGRDGTYEQYF.

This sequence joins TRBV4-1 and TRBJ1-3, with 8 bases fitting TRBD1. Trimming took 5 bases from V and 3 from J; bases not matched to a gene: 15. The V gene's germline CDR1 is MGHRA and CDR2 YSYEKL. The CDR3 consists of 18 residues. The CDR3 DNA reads TGCGCCAGCAGCGTATACTATCCCAGGGGGCTAGGTGGAAACACCATATATTTT. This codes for CASSVYYPRGLGGNTIYF.

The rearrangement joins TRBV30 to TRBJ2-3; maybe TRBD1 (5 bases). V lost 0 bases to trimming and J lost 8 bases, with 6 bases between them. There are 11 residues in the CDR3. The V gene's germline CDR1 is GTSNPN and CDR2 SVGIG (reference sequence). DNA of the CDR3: TGTGCCTGGAGTGTTAGGGGTACGCAGTATTTT. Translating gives CAWSVRGTQYF.

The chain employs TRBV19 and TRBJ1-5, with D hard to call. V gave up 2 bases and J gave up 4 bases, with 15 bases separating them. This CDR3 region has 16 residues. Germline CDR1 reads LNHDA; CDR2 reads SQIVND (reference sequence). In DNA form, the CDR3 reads TGTGCCAGTAGTATATTCAGACAAAAAAGGAATCAGCCCCAGCATTTT. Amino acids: CASSIFRQKRNQPQHF. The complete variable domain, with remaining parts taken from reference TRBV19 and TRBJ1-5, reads DGGITQSPKYLFRKEGQNVTLSCEQNLNHDAMYWYRQDPGQGLRLIYYSQIVNDFQKGDIAEGYSVSREKKESFPLTVTSAQKNPTAFYLCASSIFRQKRNQPQHFGDGTRLSIL.

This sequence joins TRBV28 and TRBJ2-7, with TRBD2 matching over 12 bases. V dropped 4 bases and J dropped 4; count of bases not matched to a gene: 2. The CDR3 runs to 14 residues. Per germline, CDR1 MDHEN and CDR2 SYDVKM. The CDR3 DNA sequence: TGTGCCAGCAGTTCCGGGACTAGCGGGTACGAGCAGTACTTC. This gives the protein CASSSGTSGYEQYF.

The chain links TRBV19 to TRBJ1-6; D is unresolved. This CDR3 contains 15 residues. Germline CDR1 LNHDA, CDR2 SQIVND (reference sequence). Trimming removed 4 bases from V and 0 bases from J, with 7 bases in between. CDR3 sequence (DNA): TGTGCCAGTAGTAACGGTAACTCCTATAATTCACCCCTCCACTTT. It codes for CASSNGNSYNSPLHF.

The CDR3 loop is CASSGSGSGQPQHF. The CDR3 DNA sequence: TGTGCCAGCAGCGGGTCAGGGTCTGGGCAGCCCCAGCATTTT. The V gene is TRBV7-2, the J gene TRBJ1-5; possible D gene TRBD1, 5 bases. The CDR3 runs 14 residues. V lost 5 bases and J 7 bases, leaving 15 bases between the germline ends. CDR1 is SGHTA and CDR2 is FQGNSA in the germline V gene.

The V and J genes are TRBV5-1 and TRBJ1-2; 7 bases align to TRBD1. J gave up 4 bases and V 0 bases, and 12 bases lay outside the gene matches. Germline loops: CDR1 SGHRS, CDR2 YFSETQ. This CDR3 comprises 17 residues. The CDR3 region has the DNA TGCGCCAGCAGCTTGGTACCGGGACAGCCCTATTTCTATGGCTACACCTTC. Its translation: CASSLVPGQPYFYGYTF.

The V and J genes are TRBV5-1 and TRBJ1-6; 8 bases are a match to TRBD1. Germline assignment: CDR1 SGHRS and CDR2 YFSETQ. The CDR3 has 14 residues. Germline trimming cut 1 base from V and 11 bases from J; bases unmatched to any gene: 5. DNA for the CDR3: TGCGCCAGCAGCTTGTCAGGGGGCGGCACACCCCTCCACTTT. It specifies CASSLSGGGTPLHF.

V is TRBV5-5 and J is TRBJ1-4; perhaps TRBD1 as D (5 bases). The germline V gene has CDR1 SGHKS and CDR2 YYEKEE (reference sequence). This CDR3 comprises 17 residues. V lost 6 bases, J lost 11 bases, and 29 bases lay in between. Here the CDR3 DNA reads TGTGCCAGCACCCCACCCTCTTTGGCAGGGAAACTTGGTAAACTGTTTTTT. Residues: CASTPPSLAGKLGKLFF.

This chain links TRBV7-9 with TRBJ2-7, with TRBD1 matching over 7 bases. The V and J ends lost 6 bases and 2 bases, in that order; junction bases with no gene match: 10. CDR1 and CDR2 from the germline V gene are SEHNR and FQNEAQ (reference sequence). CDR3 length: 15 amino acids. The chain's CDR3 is CASSSGTVHTYEQYF. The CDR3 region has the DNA TGTGCCAGCAGTTCCGGGACAGTCCATACCTACGAGCAGTACTTC. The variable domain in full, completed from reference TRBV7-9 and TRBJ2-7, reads DTGVSQNPRHKITKRGQNVTFRCDPISEHNRLYWYRQTLGQGPEFLTYFQNEAQLEKSRLLSDRFSAERPKGSFSTLEIQRTEQGDSAMYLCASSSGTVHTYEQYFGPGTRLTVT.

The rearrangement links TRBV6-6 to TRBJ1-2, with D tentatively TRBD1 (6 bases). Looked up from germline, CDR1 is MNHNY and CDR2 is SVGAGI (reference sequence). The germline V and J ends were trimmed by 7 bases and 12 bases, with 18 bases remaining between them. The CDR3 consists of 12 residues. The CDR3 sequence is CASTESAGVHTF. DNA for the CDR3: TGTGCCAGCACCGAATCGGCAGGGGTCCACACCTTC.

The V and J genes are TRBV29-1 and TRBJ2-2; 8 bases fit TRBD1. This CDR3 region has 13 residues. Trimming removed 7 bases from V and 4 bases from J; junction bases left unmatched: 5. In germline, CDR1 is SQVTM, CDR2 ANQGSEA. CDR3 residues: CSAGDRSTGELFF. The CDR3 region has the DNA TGCAGCGCAGGGGACAGGTCCACCGGGGAGCTGTTTTTT.

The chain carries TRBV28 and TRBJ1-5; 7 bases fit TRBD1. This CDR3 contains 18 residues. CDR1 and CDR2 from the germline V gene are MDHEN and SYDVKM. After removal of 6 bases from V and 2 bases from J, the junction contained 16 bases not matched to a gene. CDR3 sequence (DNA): TGTGCCAGCAGCCTAACAGGGGCCTCAGGACCAGGCAATCAGCCCCAGCATTTT. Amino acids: CASSLTGASGPGNQPQHF.

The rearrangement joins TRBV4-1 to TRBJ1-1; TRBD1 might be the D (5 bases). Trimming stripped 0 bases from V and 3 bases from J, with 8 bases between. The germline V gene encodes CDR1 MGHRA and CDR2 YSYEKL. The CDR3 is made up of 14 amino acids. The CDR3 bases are TGCGCCAGCAGCCAAGATCCAGGGTACACTGAAGCTTTCTTT. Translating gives CASSQDPGYTEAFF.